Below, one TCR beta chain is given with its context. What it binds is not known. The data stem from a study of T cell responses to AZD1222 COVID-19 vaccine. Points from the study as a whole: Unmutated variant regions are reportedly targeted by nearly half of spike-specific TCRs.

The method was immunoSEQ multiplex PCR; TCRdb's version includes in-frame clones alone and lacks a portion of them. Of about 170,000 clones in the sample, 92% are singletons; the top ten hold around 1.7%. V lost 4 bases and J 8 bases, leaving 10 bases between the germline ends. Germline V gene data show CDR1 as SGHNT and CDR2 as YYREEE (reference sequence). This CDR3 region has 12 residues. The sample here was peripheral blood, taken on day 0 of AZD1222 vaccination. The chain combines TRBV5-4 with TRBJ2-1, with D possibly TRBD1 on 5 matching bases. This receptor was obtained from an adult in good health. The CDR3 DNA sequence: TGTGCCAGCAGCGTCCAGGGCGATGAGCAGTTCTTC. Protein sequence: CASSVQGDEQFF.